The sequence of this T cell receptor beta chain was determined in a study of blood T cell repertoires in COVID-19. Study context: Acute and convalescent COVID-19 specimens originated in the United States, Italy and Spain. The analysed material was cDNA or gDNA that came from T cells, B-cell-depleted T cells, or PBMCs.

The V end lost 5 bases, the J end lost 5 bases, and 9 bases lay between the germline ends. The CDR3 contains 12 residues. CDR1 SEHNR and CDR2 FQNEAQ come from the germline V gene (reference sequence). Per the original methods: Amplification of reference gene primers was used by the study to estimate nucleated cell counts. Data came from immunoSEQ multiplex PCR; TCRdb stores just in-frame clones and leaves some out. V, J and clone size are taken as reported in that table, and D and trimming were inferred from the DNA itself. The sample lists around 81,000 clones; roughly four fifths were seen once. The sample holds a few counts of this clone.

The rearrangement links TRBV7-9 to TRBJ2-5; weak D call: TRBD1 (6 bases). The clonotype was recovered from a human donor in a cohort sampled during active COVID-19. Sequencing was carried out using peripheral blood. CDR3 sequence reads: CASSPQGETQYF. The CDR3 nucleotides are TGTGCCAGCAGCCCCCAGGGGGAGACCCAGTACTTC.